This entry lists 9 T cell receptor beta chains sequenced from one sample in a study of identical twins. TCRdb used MiXCR to reprocess the 5' RACE reads, holding one entry per CDR3 protein. The data show just under 550,000 distinct CDR3 sequences, 13% to 15% seen once. These data were likewise used in another study, on yellow fever vaccine responses in identical twins.

Sequenced input: CD4+ T cells sorted from blood. The receptors were gathered from a woman between 18 and 29 years old in good health.

The chain carries TRBV15 and TRBJ2-1, with D tentatively TRBD2 (5 bases). V gave up 5 bases and J gave up 6 bases, with 20 bases separating them. The CDR3 spans 16 residues. Germline V gene lookup returns CDR1 LNHNV and CDR2 YYDKDF (reference sequence). CDR3 amino acids: CATSGQSLGGRNEQFF. The CDR3 nucleotides read TGTGCCACCAGCGGCCAAAGTTTGGGCGGGCGCAATGAGCAGTTCTTC.

Only a few counts were recorded for this clonotype. This sequence joins TRBV29-1 and TRBJ1-2, with D hard to call. Germline-derived CDR1 and CDR2 are SQVTM and ANQGSEA. The CDR3 is 10 residues long. This chain's CDR3 is CGVDRYGYTF. The CDR3 nucleotides read TGCGGGGTGGATCGCTATGGCTACACCTTC.

This clonotype came up many times. The chain joins TRBV6-5 to TRBJ2-5, with no clear D. The CDR3 spans 14 residues. From germline, CDR1 is MNHEY and CDR2 SVGAGI. V lost 2 bases, J lost 2 bases, and 9 bases lay in between. CDR3 sequence: CASSYGVTQETQYF. The DNA for the CDR3 is TGTGCCAGCAGTTACGGTGTTACTCAAGAGACCCAGTACTTC.

The chain uses TRBV2 and TRBJ2-3; D not certain. Trimming stripped 9 bases from V and 3 bases from J, with 4 bases between. Germline V CDR1 and CDR2: SNHLY, FYNNEI. This CDR3 contains 10 residues. CDR3 residues: CARRTDTQYF. DNA for the CDR3: TGTGCCAGACGTACAGATACGCAGTATTTT.

This clonotype was seen a few times. Here the CDR3 reads CASSPRLGQGLYEQYF. Here the CDR3 DNA reads TGTGCCAGCAGCCCCAGGCTCGGACAGGGGCTCTACGAGCAGTACTTC. The rearrangement uses TRBV11-2 and TRBJ2-7; 9 bases are a match to TRBD1. The ends lost 5 bases at V and 3 bases at J; junction bases unmatched: 11. This CDR3 is 16 amino acids long. Germline values: CDR1 SGHAT, CDR2 FQNNGV. The full variable domain, completed using reference TRBV11-2 and TRBJ2-7, is EAGVAQSPRYKIIEKRQSVAFWCNPISGHATLYWYQQILGQGPKLLIQFQNNGVVDDSQLPKDRFSAERLKGVDSTLKIQPAKLEDSAVYLCASSPRLGQGLYEQYFGPGTRLTVT.

CDR3 DNA sequence: TGTGCCAGCAGCCAAGATCAGCTAGCGCGACAGCAGTTCTTC. This translates into CASSQDQLARQQFF. This chain uses TRBV3-1 with TRBJ2-1; D is perhaps TRBD2 (6 bases). This CDR3 comprises 14 residues. Germline V lookup: CDR1 LGHDT, CDR2 YNNKEL (reference sequence). V lost 0 bases and J lost 11, with 14 bases in between.

The sample holds many counts of this clonotype. The chain recombines TRBV21-1 with TRBJ2-7; no check of the table's D call, TRBD1, against the DNA was made. TRBV21-1 is described as a pseudogene. The CDR3 extends over 13 amino acids. The CDR3 region has the DNA TGTGCCCCCATACCGGGACCGCCCTGGGAGCAGTACGTC. It is translated as CAPIPGPPWEQYV.

The J gene is TRBJ2-5, the V gene TRBV28; no clear D gene. Between the trimmed V and J ends, which lost 2 bases and 5 bases, there was a span of 12 bases. Germline CDR1 and CDR2: MDHEN and SYDVKM. CDR3 length: 14 amino acids. The CDR3 region is CASSLLNVRETQYF. The CDR3 nucleotides are TGTGCCAGCAGTTTACTCAACGTCCGCGAGACCCAGTACTTC. The variable domain in full, completed from reference TRBV28 and TRBJ2-5, reads DVKVTQSSRYLVKRTGEKVFLECVQDMDHENMFWYRQDPGLGLRLIYFSYDVKMKEKGDIPEGYSVSREKKERFSLILESASTNQTSMYLCASSLLNVRETQYFGPGTRLLVL.

The V gene is TRBV27, the J gene TRBJ2-1; 8 nucleotides align to TRBD1. The length of the CDR3 is 15 residues. Losses at the gene ends were 7 bases for V and 8 bases for J; bases not matched to a gene: 13. Germline CDR1 is MNHEY and CDR2 is SMNVEV (reference sequence). The CDR3 coding sequence is TGTGCCAGCACGCCCGGGACAGGAATGGTCTATGAGCAGTTCTTC. This encodes CASTPGTGMVYEQFF.